A selection of T cell receptor beta chains follows, all from one sample in a study of cytomegalovirus exposure and HLA in healthy donors. The table came from immunoSEQ multiplex PCR; TCRdb's copy has only in-frame clones and leaves some out. The sample includes 140,000 or so clones, 80% to 95% of them seen just once. Sequencing was carried out using PBMCs. These receptor sequences come from a man aged 18 to 35 in good health and CMV-seronegative. Both conserved end residues are part of each CDR3. The D gene is left open where the match is weak. Some rows have no size entry. The others give once, few or many, or a class for an expanded clone.

j_call | v_call | d_call | clone_size | cdr3_nt | cdr3_aa
TRBJ2-5 | TRBV9 | TRBD2 | - | TGTGCCAGCAGCGCGGGCGGGAGGATGGAGACCCAGTACTTC | CASSAGGRMETQYF
TRBJ2-1 | TRBV5-1 | TRBD2 | - | TGCGCCAGCAGCCCAAAACTAGCGACCTCCTACAATGAGCAGTTCTTC | CASSPKLATSYNEQFF
TRBJ2-1 | TRBV5-8 | TRBD2 | - | TGTGCCAGCTGGGGACTAGCGGGAAACAATGAGCAGTTCTTC | CASWGLAGNNEQFF
TRBJ1-5 | TRBV27 | - | once | TGTGCCAGCAGTCCCTATAAAGGCAATCAGCCCCAGCATTTT | CASSPYKGNQPQHF
TRBJ2-7 | TRBV6-5 | - | - | TGTGCCAGCAGCCGGACAGATTCCTACGAGCAGTACTTC | CASSRTDSYEQYF
TRBJ2-1 | TRBV7-2 | TRBD2 | few | TGTGCCAGCAGCCCGGGACTAGCGGGTGAGCAGTTCTTC | CASSPGLAGEQFF
TRBJ1-5 | TRBV27 | - | - | TGTGCCAGCAGTTTACACGACGGGTCCAATCAGCCCCAGCATTTT | CASSLHDGSNQPQHF
TRBJ1-6 | TRBV19 | - | few | TGTGCCAGTAGTGCACATGGTATGGTCAGCTATAATTCACCCCTCCACTTT | CASSAHGMVSYNSPLHF
TRBJ2-7 | TRBV7-9 | - | - | TGTGCCAGCAGCATACAGGGTTACGAGCAGTACTTC | CASSIQGYEQYF
TRBJ1-1 | TRBV29-1 | TRBD1 | - | TGCAGCGTTGACCGCGGACAGGACACTGAAGCTTTCTTT | CSVDRGQDTEAFF
TRBJ2-4 | TRBV2 | TRBD1 | - | TGTGCCAGCAGTGGCGACAGGGGTGCGGGCCTAGCCAAAAACATTCAGTACTTC | CASSGDRGAGLAKNIQYF
TRBJ2-2 | TRBV5-1 | - | - | TGCGCCAGCGCCCATGGGGCTAGGGGATCCGGGGAGCTGTTTTTT | CASAHGARGSGELFF
TRBJ2-1 | TRBV2 | TRBD1 | - | TGTGCCAGCAGGCCCGACAGGGTAACCTACAATGAGCAGTTCTTC | CASRPDRVTYNEQFF
TRBJ1-2 | TRBV10-3 | TRBD1 | - | TGTGCCATCAGTGAGTCGACGGGACAGGGCGGTCATGGCTACACCTTC | CAISESTGQGGHGYTF
TRBJ2-3 | TRBV19 | TRBD1 | once | TGTGCCAGTAGGAGGACAGGGGGCACAGATACGCAGTATTTT | CASRRTGGTDTQYF
TRBJ2-7 | TRBV10-1 | TRBD2 | - | TGCGCCAGCAGTGAGTCTTTGGGGAAGCCCGGGACTAGTAACTCCTACGAGCAGTACTTC | CASSESLGKPGTSNSYEQYF
TRBJ1-5 | TRBV19 | - | - | TGTGCCAGCCGACAGGCCGACCCTAACCAGCCCCAGCATTTT | CASRQADPNQPQHF
TRBJ2-1 | TRBV5-1 | - | - | TGCGCCAGCAGCTTGCGGAGCAGGGTGGCACGATTCCCTTCCTACAATGAGCAGTTCTTC | CASSLRSRVARFPSYNEQFF
TRBJ1-2 | TRBV27 | TRBD1 | - | TGTGCCAGCAGTTTATCGAGGACAGGGGATAATGGCTACACCTTC | CASSLSRTGDNGYTF
TRBJ2-1 | TRBV30 | - | - | TGTGCCTGGAGTGTAGGCGGATACAATGAGCAGTTCTTC | CAWSVGGYNEQFF
TRBJ2-5 | TRBV6-1 | TRBD2 | - | TGTGCCAGCCAAACCGGGACTAGCGAGGAGACCCAGTACTTC | CASQTGTSEETQYF
TRBJ1-3 | TRBV9 | - | - | TGTGCCAGCAGCGTAGCTCGTACGGGCTCTGGAAACACCATATATTTT | CASSVARTGSGNTIYF
TRBJ1-5 | TRBV18 | - | once | TGTGCCAGCTCACCAGAGCCCTCCGGCAATCAGCCCCAGCATTTT | CASSPEPSGNQPQHF
TRBJ1-3 | TRBV5-1 | TRBD1 | - | TGCGCCAGCAGCTTGGAGTCAGGGGGTGGAAACACCATATATTTT | CASSLESGGGNTIYF
TRBJ1-1 | TRBV4-2 | TRBD1 | - | TGTGCCAGCAGCCAGGAACCGGGACAGGAAGCTTTCTTT | CASSQEPGQEAFF
TRBJ1-1 | TRBV28 | TRBD1 | - | TGTGCCAGCAGTGAACGTCGGACAGGGGGCGCTCGGGGAGCTTTCTTT | CASSERRTGGARGAFF
TRBJ2-3 | TRBV6-1 | - | - | TGTGCCAGCAGTGAGGTGGGGGCGGGTGCGGCGGATACGCAGTATTTT | CASSEVGAGAADTQYF